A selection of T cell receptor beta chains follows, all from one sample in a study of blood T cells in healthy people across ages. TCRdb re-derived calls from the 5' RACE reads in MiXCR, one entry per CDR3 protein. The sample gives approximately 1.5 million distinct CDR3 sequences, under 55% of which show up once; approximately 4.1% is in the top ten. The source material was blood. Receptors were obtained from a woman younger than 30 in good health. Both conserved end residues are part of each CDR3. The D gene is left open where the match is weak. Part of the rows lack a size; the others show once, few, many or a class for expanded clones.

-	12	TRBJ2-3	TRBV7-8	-	CANSFLTDTQYF	TGTGCCAACAGCTTTTTGACAGATACGCAGTATTTT
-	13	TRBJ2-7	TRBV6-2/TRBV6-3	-	CASSAGLLYEQYF	TGTGCCAGCAGTGCGGGACTTCTCTACGAGCAGTACTTC
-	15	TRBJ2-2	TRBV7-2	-	CASSLVQGYTGELFF	TGTGCCAGCAGCTTAGTTCAGGGATACACCGGGGAGCTGTTTTTT
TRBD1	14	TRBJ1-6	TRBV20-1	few	CSAHTGEIVSPLHF	TGCAGTGCGCATACAGGGGAAATCGTTTCACCCCTCCACTTT
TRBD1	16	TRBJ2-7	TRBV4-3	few	CASSRPGTGVPYEQYF	TGCGCCAGCAGCCGACCCGGGACAGGGGTCCCCTACGAGCAGTACTTC
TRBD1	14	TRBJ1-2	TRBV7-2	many	CASSPRTGRYGYTF	TGTGCCAGCAGCCCGAGGACAGGCCGCTATGGCTACACCTTC
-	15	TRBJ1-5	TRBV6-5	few	CASSAGQTTNQPQHF	TGTGCCAGCAGTGCCGGACAGACCACCAATCAGCCCCAGCATTTT
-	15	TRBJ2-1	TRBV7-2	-	CASSLDRFAYNEQFF	TGTGCCAGCAGCTTAGACAGGTTCGCCTACAATGAGCAGTTCTTC
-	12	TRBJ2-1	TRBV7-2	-	CASTPWGGEQFF	TGTGCCAGCACCCCATGGGGTGGTGAGCAGTTCTTC
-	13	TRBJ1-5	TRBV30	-	CAWSVDRYQPQHF	TGTGCCTGGAGTGTAGACAGATATCAGCCCCAGCATTTT
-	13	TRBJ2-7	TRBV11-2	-	CASSSFLLPEQYF	TGTGCCAGCAGCTCATTCCTTTTACCCGAGCAGTACTTC
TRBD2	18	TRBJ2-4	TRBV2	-	CASSPRTSGRGAKNIQYF	TGTGCCAGCAGTCCCCGGACTAGCGGGAGAGGTGCCAAAAACATTCAGTACTTC
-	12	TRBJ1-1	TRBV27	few	CASSSRTEEAFF	TGTGCCAGCAGCTCCCGGACAGAAGAAGCTTTCTTT
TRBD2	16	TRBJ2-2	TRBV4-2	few	CASSYRLAGETGELFF	TGTGCCAGCAGCTACCGATTAGCGGGCGAGACCGGGGAGCTGTTTTTT
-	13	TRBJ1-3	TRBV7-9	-	CASSGQRSGTIYF	TGTGCCAGCAGCGGACAGCGTTCGGGCACCATATATTTT
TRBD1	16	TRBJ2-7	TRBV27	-	CASSLFAGQGVWEQYF	TGTGCCAGCAGTTTATTCGCGGGACAGGGGGTTTGGGAGCAGTACTTC
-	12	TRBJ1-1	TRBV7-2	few	CASSLVGVGAFF	TGTGCCAGCAGCTTAGTGGGGGTGGGAGCTTTCTTT
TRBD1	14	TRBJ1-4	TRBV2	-	CASKNQGAREKLFF	TGTGCCAGCAAGAACCAGGGGGCGCGAGAAAAACTGTTTTTT
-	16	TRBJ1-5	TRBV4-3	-	CASSQDLEGGGQPQHF	TGCGCCAGCAGCCAAGACCTGGAGGGGGGCGGGCAGCCCCAGCATTTT
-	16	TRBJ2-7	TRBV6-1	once	CASSAEGRKHYNEQYF	TGTGCCAGCAGTGCAGAGGGTCGGAAACACTACAATGAGCAGTACTTC
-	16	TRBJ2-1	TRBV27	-	CATLSLSDRFYNEQFF	TGTGCCACCTTAAGCCTTAGCGACAGGTTCTACAATGAGCAGTTCTTC
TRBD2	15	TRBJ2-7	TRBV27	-	CASRASGSPSYEQYF	TGTGCCAGCAGGGCTAGCGGGAGCCCTTCCTACGAGCAGTACTTC
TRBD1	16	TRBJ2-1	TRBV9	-	CASSVEGTGAYNEQFF	TGTGCCAGCAGCGTAGAAGGGACAGGGGCTTACAATGAGCAGTTCTTC
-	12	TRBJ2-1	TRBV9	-	CASSETPGEQFF	TGTGCCAGCAGCGAAACCCCCGGTGAGCAGTTCTTC
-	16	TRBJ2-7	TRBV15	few	CATSRDGGESSYEQYF	TGTGCCACCAGCAGAGATGGGGGTGAGAGCTCCTACGAGCAGTACTTC
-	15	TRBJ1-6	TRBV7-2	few	CASSRGQSYNSPLHF	TGTGCCAGCAGCCGAGGACAGTCCTATAATTCACCCCTCCACTTT
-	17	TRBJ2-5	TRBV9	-	CASSVSASWEGGDEQYF	TGTGCCAGCAGCGTAAGTGCCTCTTGGGAAGGCGGGGATGAGCAGTACTTC
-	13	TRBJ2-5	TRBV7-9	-	CAGVGANQETQYF	TGTGCCGGGGTGGGGGCAAATCAAGAGACCCAGTACTTC
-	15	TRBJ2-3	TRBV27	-	CASRGWGANTDTQYF	TGTGCCAGCAGAGGATGGGGGGCCAACACAGATACGCAGTATTTT
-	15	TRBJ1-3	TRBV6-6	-	CASSKLTAPGNTIYF	TGTGCCAGCAGTAAATTGACAGCACCTGGAAACACCATATATTTT
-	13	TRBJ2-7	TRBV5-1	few	CASSRDGLYEQYF	TGCGCCAGCAGTCGGGACGGTCTCTACGAGCAGTACTTC
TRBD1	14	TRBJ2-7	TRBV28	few	CASSPGQGIYEQYF	TGTGCCAGCAGTCCTGGACAGGGGATCTACGAGCAGTACTTC
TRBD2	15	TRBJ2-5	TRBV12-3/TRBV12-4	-	CASSPRGGKVNEQYF	TGTGCCAGCAGCCCGCGGGGGGGGAAGGTCAATGAGCAGTACTTC
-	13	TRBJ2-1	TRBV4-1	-	CASSQVGGGEQFF	TGCGCCAGCAGCCAGGTCGGAGGAGGTGAGCAGTTCTTC
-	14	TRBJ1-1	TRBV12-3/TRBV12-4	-	CASRSGHSNTEAFF	TGTGCCAGCAGATCCGGACACTCGAACACTGAAGCTTTCTTT
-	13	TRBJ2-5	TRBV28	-	CASSLGPSPTQYF	TGTGCCAGCAGCCTCGGACCGTCTCCGACCCAGTACTTC
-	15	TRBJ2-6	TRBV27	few	CASRPLTPGANVLTF	TGTGCCAGCAGGCCCCTAACCCCTGGGGCCAACGTCCTGACTTTC
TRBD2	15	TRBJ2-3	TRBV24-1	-	CATSAALAGVDTQYF	TGTGCCACCAGTGCCGCACTAGCGGGAGTAGATACGCAGTATTTT
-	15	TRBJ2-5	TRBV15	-	CATSRTLGVQETQYF	TGTGCCACCAGCAGGACCCTTGGGGTTCAAGAGACCCAGTACTTC
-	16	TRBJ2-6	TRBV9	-	CASSPQGVAGANVPTF	TGTGCCAGCAGCCCTCAGGGTGTGGCCGGGGCCAACGTCCCGACTTTC
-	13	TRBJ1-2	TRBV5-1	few	CASSLVAGDGYTF	TGCGCCAGCAGCTTGGTGGCAGGGGACGGCTACACCTTC
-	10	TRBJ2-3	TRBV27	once	CASGVNTQYF	TGTGCCAGTGGAGTTAATACGCAGTATTTT
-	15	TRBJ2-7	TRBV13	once	CASSLERTYYNEQYF	TGTGCCAGCAGCTTAGAAAGGACATATTACAATGAGCAGTACTTC
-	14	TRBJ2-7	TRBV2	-	CASSGGRGSYEQYF	TGTGCCAGCAGTGGCGGCAGGGGCTCCTACGAGCAGTACTTC
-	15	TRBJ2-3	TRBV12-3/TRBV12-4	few	CASSIRDSSTDTQYF	TGTGCCAGCAGTATCCGGGACTCCAGCACAGATACGCAGTATTTT
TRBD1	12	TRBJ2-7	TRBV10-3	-	CAMGQGFGEQYF	TGTGCCATGGGACAGGGTTTCGGCGAGCAGTACTTC
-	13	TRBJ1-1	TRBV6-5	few	CASSYEGGSEAFF	TGTGCCAGCAGTTACGAGGGAGGGTCTGAAGCTTTCTTT
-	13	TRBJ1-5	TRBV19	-	CASGPQVDQPQHF	TGTGCCAGTGGCCCTCAGGTAGATCAGCCCCAGCATTTT
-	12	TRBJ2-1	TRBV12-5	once	CASGPQGNEQFF	TGTGCTAGTGGCCCACAGGGTAATGAGCAGTTCTTC
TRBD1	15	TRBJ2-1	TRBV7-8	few	CASRSRTGPYNEQFF	TGTGCCAGCAGATCCCGGACAGGCCCATACAATGAGCAGTTCTTC